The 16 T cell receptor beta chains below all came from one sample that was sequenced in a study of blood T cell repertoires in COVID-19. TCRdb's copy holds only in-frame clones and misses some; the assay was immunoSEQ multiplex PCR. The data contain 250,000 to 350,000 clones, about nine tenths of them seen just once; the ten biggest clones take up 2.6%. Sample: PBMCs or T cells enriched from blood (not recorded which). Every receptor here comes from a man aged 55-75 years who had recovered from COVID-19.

The CDR3 DNA sequence: TGTGCCAGCAGCTTATCAGGGGAGACTGGCTATGGCTACACCTTC. As protein: CASSLSGETGYGYTF. The rearrangement joins TRBV11-3 to TRBJ1-2; a weak D match, TRBD1 (6 bases). V was trimmed by 2 bases and J by 4 bases, leaving 14 bases between them. In germline, CDR1 is SGHNT, CDR2 YENEEA. The CDR3 runs to 15 residues.

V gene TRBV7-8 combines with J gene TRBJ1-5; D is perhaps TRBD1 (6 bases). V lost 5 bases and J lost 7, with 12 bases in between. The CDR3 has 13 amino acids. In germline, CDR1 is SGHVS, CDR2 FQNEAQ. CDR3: CASSLQGGQPQHF. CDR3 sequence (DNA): TGTGCCAGCAGCCTACAGGGCGGGCAGCCCCAGCATTTT.

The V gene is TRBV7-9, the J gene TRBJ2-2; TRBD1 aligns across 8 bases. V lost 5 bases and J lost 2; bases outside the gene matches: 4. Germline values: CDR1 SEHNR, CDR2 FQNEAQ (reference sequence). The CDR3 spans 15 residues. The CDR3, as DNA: TGTGCCAGCAGCACAGGACAGGGAAACACCGGGGAGCTGTTTTTT. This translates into CASSTGQGNTGELFF.

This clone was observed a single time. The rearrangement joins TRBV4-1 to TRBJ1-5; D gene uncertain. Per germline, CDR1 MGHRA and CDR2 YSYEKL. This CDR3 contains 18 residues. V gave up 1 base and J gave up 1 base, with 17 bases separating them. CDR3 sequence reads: CASSQAILRERSNQPQHF. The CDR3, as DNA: TGCGCCAGCAGCCAAGCAATCCTTAGGGAGAGGAGCAATCAGCCCCAGCATTTT.

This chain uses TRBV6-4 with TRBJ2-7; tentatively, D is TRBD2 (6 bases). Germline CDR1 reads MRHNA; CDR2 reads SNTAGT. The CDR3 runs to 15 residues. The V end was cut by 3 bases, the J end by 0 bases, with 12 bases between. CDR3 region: CASSEIAESSYEQYF. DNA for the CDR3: TGTGCCAGCAGTGAAATAGCGGAGAGCTCCTACGAGCAGTACTTC.

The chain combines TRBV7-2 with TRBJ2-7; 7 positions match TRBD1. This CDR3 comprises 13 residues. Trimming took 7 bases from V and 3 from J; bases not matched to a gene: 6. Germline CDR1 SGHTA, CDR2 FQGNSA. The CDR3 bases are TGTGCCAGCAAAGGGGGCCCCCGCTACGAGCAGTACTTC. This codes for CASKGGPRYEQYF.

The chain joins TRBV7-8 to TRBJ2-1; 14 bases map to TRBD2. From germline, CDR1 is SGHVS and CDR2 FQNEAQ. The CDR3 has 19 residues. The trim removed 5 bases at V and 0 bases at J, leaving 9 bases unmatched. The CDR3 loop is CASSRWTSGGQSSYNEQFF. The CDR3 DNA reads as TGTGCCAGCAGCCGATGGACTAGCGGGGGGCAGAGCTCCTACAATGAGCAGTTCTTC.

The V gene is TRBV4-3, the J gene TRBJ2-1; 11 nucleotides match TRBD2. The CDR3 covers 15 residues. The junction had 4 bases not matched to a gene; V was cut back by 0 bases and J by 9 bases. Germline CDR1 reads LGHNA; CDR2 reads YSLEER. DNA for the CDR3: TGCGCCAGCAGCCAAGAACTAGCGGGGGATAGTGAGCAGTTCTTC. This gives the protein CASSQELAGDSEQFF.

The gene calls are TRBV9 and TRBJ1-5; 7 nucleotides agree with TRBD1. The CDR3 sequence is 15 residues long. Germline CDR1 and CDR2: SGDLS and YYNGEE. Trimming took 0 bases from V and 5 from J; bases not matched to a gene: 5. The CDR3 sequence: CASSVAGQAYQPQHF. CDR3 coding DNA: TGTGCCAGCAGCGTAGCCGGACAGGCCTATCAGCCCCAGCATTTT.

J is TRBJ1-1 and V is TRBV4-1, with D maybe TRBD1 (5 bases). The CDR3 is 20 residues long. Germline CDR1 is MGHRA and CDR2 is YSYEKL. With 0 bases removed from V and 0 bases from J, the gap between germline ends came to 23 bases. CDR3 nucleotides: TGCGCCAGCAGCCAAGATATTTACCTTGTACGACAGTTCATGAACACTGAAGCTTTCTTT. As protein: CASSQDIYLVRQFMNTEAFF.

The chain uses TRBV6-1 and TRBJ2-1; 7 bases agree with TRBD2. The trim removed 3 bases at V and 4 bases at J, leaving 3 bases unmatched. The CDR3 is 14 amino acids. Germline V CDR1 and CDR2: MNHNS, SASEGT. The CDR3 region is CASSDLGGYNEQFF. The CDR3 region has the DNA TGTGCCAGCAGTGACCTGGGAGGGTACAATGAGCAGTTCTTC.

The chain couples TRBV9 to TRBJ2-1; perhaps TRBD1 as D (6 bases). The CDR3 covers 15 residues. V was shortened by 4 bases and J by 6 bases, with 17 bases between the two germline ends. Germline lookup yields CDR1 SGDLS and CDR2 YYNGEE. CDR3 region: CASSPREGVFNEQFF. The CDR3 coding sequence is TGTGCCAGCAGCCCCCGTGAGGGGGTTTTCAATGAGCAGTTCTTC. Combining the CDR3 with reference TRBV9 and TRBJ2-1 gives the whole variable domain DSGVTQTPKHLITATGQRVTLRCSPRSGDLSVYWYQQSLDQGLQFLIQYYNGEERAKGNILERFSAQQFPDLHSELNLSSLELGDSALYFCASSPREGVFNEQFFGPGTRLTVL.

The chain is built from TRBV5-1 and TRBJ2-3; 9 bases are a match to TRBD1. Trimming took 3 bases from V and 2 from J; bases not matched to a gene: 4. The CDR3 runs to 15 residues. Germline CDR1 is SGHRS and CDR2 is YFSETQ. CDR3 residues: CASSWGTGPTDTQYF. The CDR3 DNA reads TGCGCCAGCAGCTGGGGGACAGGGCCCACAGATACGCAGTATTTT. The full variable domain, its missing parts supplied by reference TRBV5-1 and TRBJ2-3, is KAGVTQTPRYLIKTRGQQVTLSCSPISGHRSVSWYQQTPGQGLQFLFEYFSETQRNKGNFPGRFSGRQFSNSRSEMNVSTLELGDSALYLCASSWGTGPTDTQYFGPGTRLTVL.

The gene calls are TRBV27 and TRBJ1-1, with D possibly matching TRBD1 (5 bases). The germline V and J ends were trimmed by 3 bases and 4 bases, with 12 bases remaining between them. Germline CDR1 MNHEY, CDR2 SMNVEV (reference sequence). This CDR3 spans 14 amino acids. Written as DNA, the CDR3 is TGTGCCAGCAGTTTCGACAGCCAGGGCACTGAAGCTTTCTTT. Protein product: CASSFDSQGTEAFF.

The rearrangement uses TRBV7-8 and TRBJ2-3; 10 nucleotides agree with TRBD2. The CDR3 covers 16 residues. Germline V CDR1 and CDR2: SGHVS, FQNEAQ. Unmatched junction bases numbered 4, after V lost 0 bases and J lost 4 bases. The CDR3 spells CASSLAPSGGSDTQYF. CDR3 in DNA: TGTGCCAGCAGCTTAGCGCCTAGCGGGGGATCAGATACGCAGTATTTT.

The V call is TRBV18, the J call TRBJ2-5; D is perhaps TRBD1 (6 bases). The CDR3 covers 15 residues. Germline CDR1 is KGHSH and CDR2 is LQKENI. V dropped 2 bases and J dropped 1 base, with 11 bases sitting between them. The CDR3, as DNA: TGTGCCAGCTCACCATTAGGACAGTCCCAAGAGACCCAGTACTTC. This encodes CASSPLGQSQETQYF.